This T cell receptor (beta chain) derives from a study of T cells expressing NK-cell markers. On the study more broadly: TCR beta repertoires came from sorted CD3+CD56+NKG2C+, CD3+CD56+NKG2C- and CD3+CD56-NKG2C+ T cells. Study observations and caveats: As a fraction of CD8+ T cells, dominant NKG2C+ clonotypes reached about 1.0-8% in more than five donors. Four donors showed these clonotypes also leading the CD3+CD56-NKG2C+ fraction.

As concerns this clonotype: What it recognizes is unknown.

In generating TCR beta cDNA, 5'RACE template switching with UMIs was used. Following a re-call of the 5' RACE reads, TCRdb has one entry per CDR3 protein and lacks DNA. Its clone listing holds under 2,500 distinct CDR3 sequences. Germline CDR1 and CDR2: MRHNA and SNTAGT. This CDR3 comprises 17 residues. V and J are TRBV6-4 and TRBJ2-2; TCRdb lists TRBD2, though no DNA is available to test this call. Sequencing was performed on blood T cells: a sorted CD56 or NKG2C T cell subset, CD4+ or CD8+ T cells, or bulk PBMC T cells (not recorded which). The TCR comes from a woman aged 18-30 years in good health. The CDR3 spells CASSDSGLAGDTGELFF.